This TCR beta chain was profiled in a study of T cell responses to AZD1222 COVID-19 vaccine. Notes on this clone: Antigen unknown.

Overall study results and limits: Clonal diversity was possibly underestimated, and white British individuals and females predominated among donors.

Clones were read by immunoSEQ multiplex PCR, and TCRdb kept only the in-frame ones, dropping some. The table includes approximately 160,000 clones, around 90% detected once. Germline V CDR1 and CDR2: LGHDT, YNNKEL (reference sequence). This CDR3 comprises 14 residues. The V and J ends lost 4 bases and 4 bases respectively, with 10 bases between them. The rearrangement uses TRBV3-1 (or the pseudogene TRBV3-2) and TRBJ2-2, with D possibly TRBD2 on 5 matching bases. The source is an adult in good health. This sample comprised peripheral blood, obtained on day 0 of AZD1222 vaccination. This CDR3 is CASSLLASTGELFF. CDR3 DNA sequence: TGTGCCAGCAGCCTCTTAGCGAGCACCGGGGAGCTGTTTTTT.